This record covers a single T cell receptor beta chain. Antigen specificity is unknown. The data belong to a study of STAT5B mutations in CD4+ large granular lymphocyte leukemia. For the study at large: Among healthy donors, a particular HLA allele went with more CDR3 'QG' motifs.

Study-level results: Compared with healthy controls (2/35), patient top clones favored TRBV06 (8/27).

Germline CDR1 and CDR2: SGHVS and FQNEAQ. V was cut by 5 bases and J by 4 bases, with 17 bases left in between. There are 15 residues in the CDR3. This table comes from immunoSEQ multiplex PCR, and its TCRdb copy is limited to in-frame clones, with some not included. This sample yields 38,000 or so clones, of which roughly 85% are seen a single time; approximately 1.3% belongs to the top ten. The clonotype comes from a human donor in good health. The chain employs TRBV7-8 and TRBJ1-2; D call uncertain. Sequencing was carried out using CD4+ T cells from blood buffy coats. The CDR3 sequence: CASSPEGRFSYGYTF. CDR3 in DNA: TGTGCCAGCAGCCCGGAGGGTCGGTTCAGCTATGGCTACACCTTC. The variable domain in full, with the rest retrieved from reference TRBV7-8 and TRBJ1-2, is GAGVSQSPRYKVAKRGQDVALRCDPISGHVSLFWYQQALGQGPEFLTYFQNEAQLDKSGLPSDRFFAERPEGSVSTLKIQRTQQEDSAVYLCASSPEGRFSYGYTFGSGTRLTVV.